Each of the 15 T cell receptor beta chains below was sequenced from the same sample in a study of T cell responses to AZD1222 COVID-19 vaccine. The method was immunoSEQ multiplex PCR; TCRdb's version includes in-frame clones alone and lacks a portion of them. The repertoire consists of more than 150,000 clones, with 80% to 95% occurring once and the leading ten covering approximately 3.7%. Source: peripheral blood, taken 28 days after the second AZD1222 dose. The receptor set was obtained from an adult who received the AZD1222 COVID-19 vaccine.

This sequence joins TRBV3-1 (or the pseudogene TRBV3-2) and TRBJ2-7; perhaps TRBD1 as D (5 bases). The CDR3 has 16 residues. The V and J ends lost 4 bases and 3 bases respectively, with 19 bases between them. Germline V CDR1 and CDR2: LGHDT, YNNKEL (reference sequence). CDR3 amino acids: CASSRGWRPRSYEQYF. The CDR3 DNA is TGTGCCAGCAGCCGGGGCTGGCGGCCCAGGAGCTACGAGCAGTACTTC.

V is TRBV28 and J is TRBJ1-5; D may be TRBD1 (5 bases). The CDR3 extends over 14 amino acids. CDR1 is MDHEN, CDR2 SYDVKM, per germline. With 2 bases removed from V and 9 bases from J, the gap between germline ends came to 14 bases. CDR3 sequence: CASSLGAGVRPQHF. The CDR3, as DNA: TGTGCCAGCAGTTTAGGGGCGGGGGTTCGGCCCCAGCATTTT.

This clone occurred once. This chain uses TRBV19 with TRBJ2-3; D unclear. V lost 4 bases and J 0 bases, leaving 11 bases between the germline ends. CDR1 LNHDA and CDR2 SQIVND come from the germline V gene (reference sequence). The CDR3 sequence is 15 residues long. CDR3 in DNA: TGTGCCAGTAGTAACCGGGCCCTAAGCACAGATACGCAGTATTTT. It encodes CASSNRALSTDTQYF.

V gene TRBV3-1 (or the pseudogene TRBV3-2) combines with J gene TRBJ2-5, with TRBD1 matching over 8 bases. Germline lookup yields CDR1 LGHDT and CDR2 YNNKEL (reference sequence). CDR3 size: 15 residues. Unmatched junction bases numbered 7, after V lost 4 bases and J lost 3 bases. The DNA for the CDR3 is TGTGCCAGCAGCCCCTATGCAGGGGGCGAAGAGACCCAGTACTTC. Translating gives CASSPYAGGEETQYF.

The chain links TRBV27 to TRBJ2-3; D gene uncertain. CDR3 length: 20 residues. The germline V gene has CDR1 MNHEY and CDR2 SMNVEV (reference sequence). The V gene lost 1 base and the J gene lost 8 bases, with 31 bases spanning the gap. The CDR3 loop reads CASSLLVPRQTLQVKGTQYF. DNA of the CDR3: TGTGCCAGCAGTTTATTAGTTCCGCGGCAGACCCTGCAGGTGAAGGGTACGCAGTATTTT.

The V and J genes are TRBV3-1 (or the pseudogene TRBV3-2) and TRBJ2-7; possibly TRBD1 for D (7 bases). CDR3 length: 15 residues. CDR1 LGHDT and CDR2 YNNKEL come from the germline V gene (reference sequence). With 3 bases removed from V and 1 base from J, the gap between germline ends came to 13 bases. The CDR3 bases are TGTGCCAGCAGCCACCCCCAGGGGGGATCCTACGAGCAGTACTTC. The encoded protein is CASSHPQGGSYEQYF.

V and J are TRBV28 and TRBJ1-6; TRBD1 agrees at 8 bases. The V gene's germline CDR1 is MDHEN and CDR2 SYDVKM. The CDR3 runs to 15 residues. J was trimmed by 13 bases and V by 6 bases; bases with no gene match: 14. The CDR3 DNA reads as TGTGCCAGCAGGTCCCCCTTGACAGGGGCCTTTCCCCTCCACTTT. This sequence encodes CASRSPLTGAFPLHF.

The rearrangement joins TRBV19 to TRBJ2-7, with TRBD2 identical over 7 bases. The J call may be mistaken, given a closer DNA end match to TRBJ2-1. The CDR3 consists of 16 residues. CDR1 LNHDA and CDR2 SQIVND come from the germline V gene (reference sequence). In DNA, the CDR3 is TGTGCCAGTAGTTTGCGGAGTAGCGGGTCCTACAATGAGCAGTTCTTC. Its translation is CASSLRSSGSYNEQFF.

The CDR3 reads CASSYSSQYEQYF. The CDR3 DNA reads TGTGCCAGCAGTTACTCGAGTCAGTACGAGCAGTACTTC. The genes are TRBV6-6 and TRBJ2-7; no definite D call. Germline V lookup: CDR1 MNHNY, CDR2 SVGAGI (reference sequence). The CDR3 extends over 13 amino acids. V was clipped by 0 bases and J by 4 bases, with 7 bases between them.

This clone has a single count. The CDR3 region is CASSPYGGSYEQYF. The CDR3, as DNA: TGTGCCAGCAGCCCTTATGGCGGGAGCTACGAGCAGTACTTC. J is TRBJ2-7 and V is TRBV14; 7 positions agree with TRBD2. The CDR3 has 14 residues. Germline values: CDR1 SGHDN, CDR2 FVKESK. V lost 4 bases to trimming and J lost 3 bases; unmatched junction nucleotides: 6.

The chain joins TRBV6-5 to TRBJ2-3, with 7 bases matching TRBD2. The CDR3 runs to 12 residues. CDR1 and CDR2 (germline): MNHEY, SVGAGI. The J segment lost 2 bases and the V segment lost 10 bases, leaving 3 bases of the junction unmatched. The CDR3 here is CATKRDTDTQYF. The CDR3 DNA reads as TGTGCCACTAAGCGGGACACAGATACGCAGTATTTT.

The rearrangement joins TRBV7-9 to TRBJ2-1; 8 bases line up with TRBD2. The CDR3 runs to 16 residues. The junction had 12 bases not matched to a gene; V was cut back by 5 bases and J by 6 bases. CDR1 SEHNR and CDR2 FQNEAQ come from the germline V gene (reference sequence). This chain's CDR3 is CASSPMGAGVPNEQFF. For the CDR3, the DNA is TGTGCCAGCAGCCCCATGGGAGCGGGAGTCCCCAATGAGCAGTTCTTC.

The chain carries TRBV30 and TRBJ1-1, with a possible D match to TRBD1 (6 bases). Germline V gene data show CDR1 as GTSNPN and CDR2 as SVGIG (reference sequence). V lost 2 bases and J lost 7, with 11 bases in between. The CDR3 consists of 12 residues. The CDR3 here is CAWSYREGEAFF. The CDR3 nucleotides are TGTGCCTGGAGTTACAGGGAGGGTGAAGCTTTCTTT.

This sequence joins TRBV28 and TRBJ2-4, with 8 bases aligning to TRBD2. Germline-derived CDR1 and CDR2 are MDHEN and SYDVKM. J gave up 1 base and V 10 bases, and 27 bases lay outside the gene matches. The CDR3 length is 21 residues. CDR3: CATEAMPSIWPTGGAKNIQYF. The CDR3 bases are TGTGCCACCGAAGCCATGCCGTCGATCTGGCCGACGGGAGGGGCCAAAAACATTCAGTACTTC.

The chain couples TRBV30 to TRBJ1-4; D is undetermined. Trimming removed 0 bases from V and 3 bases from J, with 11 bases in between. Germline loops: CDR1 GTSNPN, CDR2 SVGIG (reference sequence). This CDR3 is built from 15 residues. CDR3: CAWSVRLRANEKLFF. The CDR3, as DNA: TGTGCCTGGAGTGTACGATTACGTGCTAATGAAAAACTGTTTTTT.